This T cell receptor beta chain was sequenced during a study of T cell changes during pregnancy in multiple sclerosis. Per the germline V gene, CDR1 is SGHRS and CDR2 is YFSETQ. The CDR3 runs 18 residues. The J segment lost 2 bases and the V segment lost 6 bases, leaving 11 bases of the junction unmatched. Clones were read by immunoSEQ multiplex PCR, and TCRdb kept only the in-frame ones, dropping some. The table lists roughly 43,000 clones, around 93% of them singletons. This material consisted of CD4+ T cells from peripheral blood mononuclear cells, taken in the third trimester of pregnancy. The sequence derives from a female donor with multiple sclerosis, enrolled in a pregnancy study. The V and J genes are TRBV5-1 and TRBJ2-5; 15 bases line up with TRBD2. For the CDR3, the DNA is TGCGCCAGCACCCAATCGGGGACTAGCGGGGGGTATCAAGAGACCCAGTACTTC. Its protein product is CASTQSGTSGGYQETQYF.